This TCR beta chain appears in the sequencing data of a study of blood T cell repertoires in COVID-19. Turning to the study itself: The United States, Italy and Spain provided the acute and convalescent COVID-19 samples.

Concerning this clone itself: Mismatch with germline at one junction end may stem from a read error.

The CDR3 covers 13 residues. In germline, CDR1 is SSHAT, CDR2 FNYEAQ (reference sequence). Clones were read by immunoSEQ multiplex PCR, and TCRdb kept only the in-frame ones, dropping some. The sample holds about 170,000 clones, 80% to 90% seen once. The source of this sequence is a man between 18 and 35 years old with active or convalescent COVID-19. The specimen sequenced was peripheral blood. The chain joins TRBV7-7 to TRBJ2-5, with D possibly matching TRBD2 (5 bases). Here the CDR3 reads CASSPREQETQYF. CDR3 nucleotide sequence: TGTGCTAGCAGCCCCCGGGAACAAGAGACCCAGTACTTC. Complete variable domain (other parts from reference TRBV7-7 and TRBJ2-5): GAGVSQSPRYKVTKRGQDVTLRCDPISSHATLYWYQQALGQGPEFLTYFNYEAQPDKSGLPSDRFSAERPEGSISTLTIQRTEQRDSAMYRCASSPREQETQYFGPGTRLLVL.